Following are 3 T cell receptor beta chains from one sample sequenced in a study of OX40 agonist ivuxolimab in advanced cancers. Libraries were made using the immunoSEQ multiplex PCR assay. Held by TCRdb, this immuneACCESS table contains in-frame sequences only and omits some clones. Under half of the omission traces to an unresolved V gene where checked; the cause of the rest is unknown. Present in this sample are about 26,000 clones, approximately 86% of which were seen just once. The ten biggest clones cover roughly a fifth of the sample. The sample here was CD4+ or CD8+ T cells sorted from blood, taken in a trial of the OX40 agonist ivuxolimab. The receptor set was obtained from an adult with an advanced solid tumor such as melanoma, head and neck, liver or kidney cancer.

The chain carries TRBV7-2 and TRBJ1-5, with D unresolved. With 5 bases removed from V and 6 bases from J, the gap between germline ends came to 23 bases. From germline, CDR1 is SGHTA and CDR2 FQGNSA. This CDR3 region has 17 residues. CDR3 DNA sequence: TGTGCCAGCAGCCCACTCCTCTACAGTAACCCAGGTCAGCCCCAGCATTTT. Its protein product is CASSPLLYSNPGQPQHF. Variable domain in full (rest from reference TRBV7-2 and TRBJ1-5): GAGVSQSPSNKVTEKGKDVELRCDPISGHTALYWYRQSLGQGLEFLIYFQGNSAPDKSGLPSDRFSAERTGGSVSTLTIQRTQQEDSAVYLCASSPLLYSNPGQPQHFGDGTRLSIL.

This clone has just a few counts. The rearrangement joins TRBV13 to TRBJ1-1, with D unclear. Between the trimmed V and J ends, which lost 2 bases and 7 bases, there was a span of 8 bases. From germline, CDR1 is PRHDT and CDR2 FYEKMQ (reference sequence). The CDR3 has 12 amino acids. The CDR3 DNA reads TGTGCCAGCAGCTTATCAGGAATTGAAGCTTTCTTT. Translation gives CASSLSGIEAFF.

The chain links TRBV5-1 to TRBJ2-5; 9 bases map to TRBD2. Germline CDR1 reads SGHRS; CDR2 reads YFSETQ. The trim removed 0 bases at V and 1 base at J, leaving 7 bases unmatched. The CDR3 length is 17 residues. The CDR3 DNA follows: TGCGCCAGCAGCTTGGCCCGAGCTAGCGGGGCCCAAGAGACCCAGTACTTC. Residues: CASSLARASGAQETQYF. Supplemented by reference TRBV5-1 and TRBJ2-5, the full variable domain reads KAGVTQTPRYLIKTRGQQVTLSCSPISGHRSVSWYQQTPGQGLQFLFEYFSETQRNKGNFPGRFSGRQFSNSRSEMNVSTLELGDSALYLCASSLARASGAQETQYFGPGTRLLVL.